The sequence of this TCR beta chain was determined in a study of blood T cells in healthy people across ages. Overall study context: The template switching approach captured approximately one barcoded beta molecule for every two T cells. Study-level findings and limits: Estimates of diversity drawn from one million T cells were considered underestimates.

This clonotype was detected many times. Antigen specificity is unknown. This CDR3 has 13 residues. The V gene lost 5 bases and the J gene lost 1 base, with 8 bases spanning the gap. The V gene's germline CDR1 is SGHTA and CDR2 FQGNSA. Sample-barcoded 5' priming and a J-beta primer mix drove a second PCR of roughly 7 to 11 cycles. TCRdb reprocessed the 5' RACE reads via MiXCR and lists one record per CDR3 protein. The sample carries around 1.7 million distinct CDR3 sequences, approximately 30% recorded once. Drawing of peripheral blood yielded about 9.7 milliliters from each donor. The V gene is TRBV7-2, the J gene TRBJ2-5, with D tentatively TRBD1 or TRBD2 (6 bases each). Sequenced: blood. The TCR originated in a woman aged 25 to 39 in good health. The CDR3 DNA follows: TGTGCCAGCAGCGGGGGGCCCCAAGAGACCCAGTACTTC. This encodes CASSGGPQETQYF.